The 8 T cell receptor beta chains reported below all come from one sample, sequenced in a study of spatial heterogeneity in lung cancer. Noted time point: sample taken at primary tumor resection. The study sequenced unsorted whole RNA from tumor, nontumor lung or frozen PBMC. MiXCR, applied by TCRdb to the 5' RACE reads, yields one record per CDR3 protein. This table holds tens of thousands of distinct CDR3 sequences, roughly 10% found once. Sequencing was performed on PBMCs, taken at surgery. The receptor source for this set is a male donor with early-stage non-small cell lung cancer.

This clonotype was detected many times. The CDR3 spells CSVEHSNEQFF. The CDR3 region has the DNA TGCAGCGTTGAACATTCCAATGAGCAGTTCTTC. V usage is TRBV29-1 and J usage is TRBJ2-1, with D uncertain. The germline V gene encodes CDR1 SQVTM and CDR2 ANQGSEA. This CDR3 contains 11 residues. With 2 bases removed from V and 6 bases from J, the gap between germline ends came to 5 bases.

This clonotype was observed at least ten times. The chain uses TRBV29-1 and TRBJ2-1; D not resolved. The CDR3 totals 12 residues. Trimming took 0 bases from V and 16 from J, leaving 16 bases between them. Germline V gene sequence: CDR1 SQVTM, CDR2 ANQGSEA. The CDR3 loop reads CSVEDYHRGKFF. The CDR3 DNA reads as TGCAGCGTTGAAGACTACCACAGAGGAAAATTCTTC.

This clonotype was recorded many times. V and J are TRBV9 and TRBJ2-5; 7 bases align to TRBD1. The CDR3 extends over 16 amino acids. CDR1 is SGDLS, CDR2 YYNGEE, per germline. Trimming removed 3 bases from V and 0 bases from J; junction bases left unmatched: 8. CDR3 amino acids: CASSAPGQTYQETQYF. In DNA, the CDR3 is TGTGCCAGCAGCGCGCCGGGACAGACTTACCAAGAGACCCAGTACTTC.

This clonotype was detected many times. The rearrangement uses TRBV2 and TRBJ2-1, with 10 bases fitting TRBD2. There are 14 residues in the CDR3. CDR1 is SNHLY and CDR2 is FYNNEI in the germline V gene. With 10 bases clipped from V and 2 bases from J, the junction kept 5 bases outside the gene matches. CDR3 coding DNA: TGTGCCACCCATAGCGGGAGGACCTACAATGAGCAGTTCTTC. It is translated as CATHSGRTYNEQFF.

This chain joins TRBV7-9 and TRBJ1-6; 9 bases fit TRBD1. The V segment lost 5 bases and the J segment 7 bases; nucleotides outside the gene matches: 0. Germline lookup yields CDR1 SEHNR and CDR2 FQNEAQ (reference sequence). The CDR3 runs 13 residues. The CDR3 nucleotides are TGTGCCAGCAGCGGGACAGGGAATTCACCCCTCCACTTT. Protein: CASSGTGNSPLHF.

In its sample, this clonotype was seen a few times. This chain connects TRBV7-9 to TRBJ2-7; TRBD2 matches 11 bases. The germline V gene has CDR1 SEHNR and CDR2 FQNEAQ (reference sequence). V shed 2 bases, J shed 6 bases, and the junction held 6 bases outside the gene matches. This CDR3 is built from 15 residues. The CDR3 nucleotides read TGTGCCAGCAGCTTAACTAGCGGGGGCCCCGGCGAGCAGTACTTC. Translation gives CASSLTSGGPGEQYF.

This clonotype was detected a few times. V usage is TRBV5-1 and J usage is TRBJ2-7; 10 positions match TRBD1. From germline, CDR1 is SGHRS and CDR2 YFSETQ. V lost 3 bases and J lost 2; bases outside the gene matches: 11. CDR3 size: 17 residues. CDR3 amino acids: CASSSQASTGGAYEQYF. In DNA form, the CDR3 reads TGCGCCAGCAGCTCCCAAGCATCGACAGGGGGCGCCTACGAGCAGTACTTC.

This clonotype was picked up a small number of times. This chain uses TRBV5-1 with TRBJ2-7; no definite D call. V lost 5 bases and J 0 bases, leaving 12 bases between the germline ends. Germline V gene lookup returns CDR1 SGHRS and CDR2 YFSETQ. The CDR3 runs 14 residues. The chain's CDR3 is CASSSQPSSYEQYF. The CDR3 bases are TGCGCCAGCAGTTCCCAGCCTTCCTCCTACGAGCAGTACTTC.